A single sample gave rise to the 14 T cell receptor beta chains below, sequenced in a study of OX40 agonist ivuxolimab in advanced cancers. Sequenced by immunoSEQ multiplex PCR; TCRdb stores in-frame clones only, minus some. The table records around 60,000 clones, over 75% of them present only once. The starting material was CD4+ or CD8+ T cells sorted from blood, obtained in a trial of the OX40 agonist ivuxolimab. Receptors originate from an adult with an advanced solid tumor such as melanoma, head and neck, liver or kidney cancer.

The chain couples TRBV7-8 to TRBJ1-4; D not certain. The CDR3 has 17 amino acids. Trimming removed 2 bases at V and 7 bases at J, with 20 bases between. In germline, CDR1 is SGHVS, CDR2 FQNEAQ. CDR3 in amino acids: CASSLSMAAGKLEKLFF. The CDR3 region has the DNA TGTGCCAGCAGCTTATCCATGGCAGCCGGCAAACTTGAAAAACTGTTTTTT.

The genes are TRBV6-6 and TRBJ1-2, with TRBD1 as a possible D gene (6 bases). Between the trimmed V and J ends, which lost 3 bases and 2 bases, there was a span of 13 bases. Germline V gene sequence: CDR1 MNHNY, CDR2 SVGAGI (reference sequence). The CDR3 runs to 15 residues. The CDR3 DNA follows: TGTGCCAGCAGTTATTCCGACAGGCGGAACTATGGCTACACCTTC. Translated, it gives CASSYSDRRNYGYTF.

The V call is TRBV27, the J call TRBJ1-2, with a weak D call TRBD1 (5 bases). Per the germline V gene, CDR1 is MNHEY and CDR2 is SMNVEV (reference sequence). This CDR3 is built from 13 residues. V lost 3 bases to trimming and J lost 4 bases, with 9 bases between them. The CDR3 DNA follows: TGTGCCAGCAGTTTCCGGGGGAGCTATGGCTACACCTTC. Translated: CASSFRGSYGYTF.

This chain uses TRBV7-2 with TRBJ2-1; 8 bases agree with TRBD1. CDR1 is SGHTA and CDR2 is FQGNSA in the germline V gene. J was trimmed by 5 bases and V by 8 bases; bases with no gene match: 8. The CDR3 consists of 14 residues. The CDR3 nucleotides are TGTGCCAGCCTACGAACAGGGGGTCACAATGAGCAGTTCTTC. This codes for CASLRTGGHNEQFF.

The chain is built from TRBV5-1 and TRBJ2-7, with 10 bases fitting TRBD1. Germline values: CDR1 SGHRS, CDR2 YFSETQ. Unmatched junction bases numbered 2, after V lost 3 bases and J lost 2 bases. The CDR3 extends over 14 amino acids. The CDR3 DNA follows: TGCGCCAGCAGCTGGACAGGGGGGCCCTACGAGCAGTACTTC. Its protein product is CASSWTGGPYEQYF. Full variable domain (rest looked up from reference TRBV5-1 and TRBJ2-7): KAGVTQTPRYLIKTRGQQVTLSCSPISGHRSVSWYQQTPGQGLQFLFEYFSETQRNKGNFPGRFSGRQFSNSRSEMNVSTLELGDSALYLCASSWTGGPYEQYFGPGTRLTVT.

This chain joins TRBV5-4 and TRBJ2-7, with 9 bases fitting TRBD1. The CDR3 runs 13 residues. Trimming took 4 bases from V and 3 from J; bases not matched to a gene: 2. Germline V gene data show CDR1 as SGHNT and CDR2 as YYREEE (reference sequence). The CDR3 here is CASSRGQGYEQYF. CDR3 nucleotides: TGTGCCAGCAGCCGGGGACAGGGCTACGAGCAGTACTTC.

This clone was found once. The rearrangement uses TRBV2 and TRBJ2-3; D gene unclear. Trimming pared 2 bases from V and 4 bases from J, leaving 7 bases between. Germline CDR1 and CDR2: SNHLY and FYNNEI. This CDR3 is built from 13 residues. CDR3 bases: TGTGCCAGCAGTGAATCTCTGCCAGATACGCAGTATTTT. Translation: CASSESLPDTQYF.

The CDR3 bases are TGTGCCAGCAGCGTCCGAGAGGGGCAGCCCCAGCATTTT. Its protein product is CASSVREGQPQHF. The rearrangement joins TRBV9 to TRBJ1-5, with TRBD1 as a possible D gene (5 bases). CDR3 length equals 13 residues. CDR1 SGDLS and CDR2 YYNGEE come from the germline V gene. V was clipped by 2 bases and J by 7 bases, with 10 bases between them.

The rearrangement uses TRBV10-3 and TRBJ2-1, with D perhaps matching TRBD2 (7 bases). V shed 2 bases and J shed 9 bases, with 14 bases lying between them. The CDR3 length is 14 residues. The germline gives CDR1 ENHRY, CDR2 SYGVKD. CDR3 residues: CAISEMRETGEQFF. Written as DNA, the CDR3 is TGTGCCATCAGTGAGATGCGGGAGACAGGTGAGCAGTTCTTC.

The V call is TRBV7-3, the J call TRBJ2-3, with TRBD2 matching 9 bases. V lost 1 base, J lost 1 base, and 3 bases stayed unmatched. This CDR3 contains 16 residues. From germline, CDR1 is SGHTA and CDR2 FQGTGA. The CDR3 reads CASSLMASGGTDTQYF. CDR3 sequence (DNA): TGTGCCAGCAGCTTAATGGCTAGCGGGGGCACAGATACGCAGTATTTT.

The rearrangement joins TRBV6-6 to TRBJ2-7, with TRBD2 matching over 11 bases. Germline V gene sequence: CDR1 MNHNY, CDR2 SVGAGI (reference sequence). There are 13 residues in the CDR3. Losses at the gene ends were 6 bases for V and 3 bases for J; bases not matched to a gene: 1. CDR3 bases: TGTGCCAGCAGACTAGCGGGAGTCTACGAGCAGTACTTC. This sequence encodes CASRLAGVYEQYF.

This sequence joins TRBV7-8 and TRBJ1-4; D unresolved. This CDR3 is built from 14 residues. Trimming shortened V by 5 bases and J by 7 bases, and 14 bases separated the two germline ends. Looked up from germline, CDR1 is SGHVS and CDR2 is FQNEAQ. The CDR3 is CASSPGRISEKLFF. The CDR3 region has the DNA TGTGCCAGCAGCCCAGGAAGGATCTCTGAAAAACTGTTTTTT. Supplemented by reference TRBV7-8 and TRBJ1-4, the full variable domain reads GAGVSQSPRYKVAKRGQDVALRCDPISGHVSLFWYQQALGQGPEFLTYFQNEAQLDKSGLPSDRFFAERPEGSVSTLKIQRTQQEDSAVYLCASSPGRISEKLFFGSGTQLSVL.

This chain joins TRBV29-1 and TRBJ1-2; perhaps TRBD1 as D (5 bases). The CDR3 extends over 13 amino acids. Germline values: CDR1 SQVTM, CDR2 ANQGSEA. Trimming removed 1 base from V and 6 bases from J, with 12 bases in between. CDR3 nucleotide sequence: TGCAGCGTTGAAGTCGGGGGGTGGGATGGCTACACCTTC. Translating gives CSVEVGGWDGYTF.

CDR3 residues: CASSLLERGTLPDTQYF. The CDR3 region has the DNA TGTGCCAGCAGCTTGCTTGAACGTGGGACCCTGCCAGATACGCAGTATTTT. This rearrangement joins TRBV11-2 to TRBJ2-3, with D perhaps given as TRBD1 or TRBD2 (5 bases each). Germline V gives CDR1 SGHAT, CDR2 FQNNGV. Trimming removed 3 bases from V and 4 bases from J, with 20 bases in between. This CDR3 has 17 amino acids.